The source of this TCR beta chain is a study of molecular identifiers for immune sequencing clone quantification. V was pared by 4 bases and J by 8 bases, with 10 bases of the junction left unmatched. The CDR3 is 15 amino acids. CDR1 MNHNY and CDR2 SVGAGI come from the germline V gene (reference sequence). As regards this clonotype: What it binds is unknown.

Isolation of naive CD8 T cells was achieved by sorting on a CD8+CD4-CCR7+CD45RA+ phenotype. Overall study findings and caveats: Under 1% of molecules in naive cells, but over 97% of effector molecules, belonged to clones above 20 RNA copies.

Each CDR3 protein is one row after TCRdb ran MiXCR on the PCR reads. Of 85,000 to 120,000 distinct CDR3 sequences in the sample, 30% to 45% were seen once. Material for sequencing was naive CD8+ T cells from blood, with Jurkat cell RNA spiked in. Subset specified: FACS-sorted CD8+CD4-CCR7+CD45RA+ naive T cells. This clonotype originated in a human donor in good health. Some libraries in this study had Jurkat cell RNA spiked in. The gene calls are TRBV6-6 and TRBJ2-3; 9 positions agree with TRBD2. CDR3 nucleotide sequence: TGTGCCAGCAGTTCTAAGCGGGAGGCGAGAGCTACGCAGTATTTT. The encoded protein is CASSSKREARATQYF.